This is a list of T cell receptor beta chains from one sample in a study of spatial heterogeneity in lung cancer. TCRdb recomputed calls from the 5' RACE reads with MiXCR, one row per CDR3 protein. The sample shows around 89,000 distinct CDR3 sequences, more than 10% of them seen only once. Sequences were derived from PBMCs, sampled at surgery. These receptors were collected from a male donor with early-stage non-small cell lung cancer. Both conserved end residues are part of each CDR3. A D gene is named only where the DNA matches it firmly. The size of a clone is reported for some rows only, either as once, few or many, or as a class for expanded clones.

cdr3_nt	cdr3_aa	d_call	v_call	j_call	clone_size
TGTGCCAGCAGTTTTGAAAGGGGGCGTGAGACCCAGTACTTC	CASSFERGRETQYF	TRBD1	TRBV28	TRBJ2-5	many
TGTGCCAGCAGTTTACCGGGGCGGGTGTATGGCTACACCTTC	CASSLPGRVYGYTF	.	TRBV28	TRBJ1-2	.
TGTGCCAGCAGTAAAGAGGCGAACACCGGGGAGCTGTTTTTT	CASSKEANTGELFF	.	TRBV27	TRBJ2-2	many
TGTGCCAGCACCTCCCTTACTAGCGGGAGGGAGTTCTTC	CASTSLTSGREFF	TRBD2	TRBV6-2/TRBV6-3	TRBJ2-1	.
TGTGCCAGCAGCTATAACGGGGCCTTCCAAGAGACCCAGTACTTC	CASSYNGAFQETQYF	.	TRBV11-2	TRBJ2-5	.
TGTGCCAGCAGCTTGCAGCGCAGCTCCTACAATGAGCAGTTCTTC	CASSLQRSSYNEQFF	.	TRBV7-2	TRBJ2-1	many
TGCAGTGCTGAGGAGGGTCTAAATCAGCCCCAGCATTTT	CSAEEGLNQPQHF	.	TRBV20-1	TRBJ1-5	.
TGCGCCAGCAGCTTGGAGACAGAGCATTCGGGGGCCAACGTCCTGACTTTC	CASSLETEHSGANVLTF	.	TRBV5-1	TRBJ2-6	few
TGTGCCAGCAGTTACGATGGGTTAGTTAATGAAAAACTGTTTTTT	CASSYDGLVNEKLFF	.	TRBV6-6	TRBJ1-4	once
TGTGCCAGCAGCCCCCAAACTAGCGGACGATACAATGAGCAGTTCTTC	CASSPQTSGRYNEQFF	TRBD2	TRBV13	TRBJ2-1	few
TGTGCCAGCAGCCCTAGGGGACAGGGGTTGTACGAGCAGTACTTC	CASSPRGQGLYEQYF	TRBD1	TRBV3-1	TRBJ2-7	few
TGTGCCAGTACTCCCATGGGCTCGGGCAATCAGCCCCAGCATTTT	CASTPMGSGNQPQHF	.	TRBV19	TRBJ1-5	few
TGTGCCAGCAGCTCAGGCGGGACGGCTACCTACGAGCAGTACTTC	CASSSGGTATYEQYF	.	TRBV7-9	TRBJ2-7	few
TGTGCCAGCAGTGAGGGATATTACAATGAGCAGTTCTTC	CASSEGYYNEQFF	.	TRBV27	TRBJ2-1	many
TGTGCCAGTGTTCCGGGACAGGCGGGAAACACCATATATTTT	CASVPGQAGNTIYF	TRBD1	TRBV18	TRBJ1-3	few
TGTGCCAGCAGTCACTGGACTAGCGGGAAGACCTACGAGCAGTACTTC	CASSHWTSGKTYEQYF	TRBD2	TRBV6-2/TRBV6-3	TRBJ2-7	.
TGCAGCGTTGAGCGACAGGGGATGACAGATACGCAGTATTTT	CSVERQGMTDTQYF	TRBD1	TRBV29-1	TRBJ2-3	few
TGTGCCAGCAGTTACTCAAGAGGGATGAACACTGAAGCTTTCTTT	CASSYSRGMNTEAFF	.	TRBV6-2/TRBV6-3	TRBJ1-1	many
TGTGCCAGCAGTAAGAGGGTTCCCTTGGCCCGGACTCACTATGGCTACACCTTC	CASSKRVPLARTHYGYTF	.	TRBV7-2	TRBJ1-2	.
TGTGCCAGCAGCTTAGAGGTTGGCGGGGTAAGCACAGATACGCAGTATTTT	CASSLEVGGVSTDTQYF	.	TRBV11-2	TRBJ2-3	few
TGTGCCAGCAGCTTAGCGCTGAGGGCCCTCGGCAATCAGCCCCAGCATTTT	CASSLALRALGNQPQHF	.	TRBV7-8	TRBJ1-5	few
TGTGCCAGCAGAAAAGATGGGCAGTTAGGGGTCTACGAGCAGTACTTC	CASRKDGQLGVYEQYF	.	TRBV6-1	TRBJ2-7	.
TGTGCCAGCAGTACCCGGGATTTTCCCGACGAGCAGTACTTC	CASSTRDFPDEQYF	.	TRBV27	TRBJ2-7	many
TGTGCCAGTGGGGACTCCTACACCGGGGAGCTGTTTTTT	CASGDSYTGELFF	.	TRBV2	TRBJ2-2	few
TGTGCCACCAGCAGAGATCGTCCAGTTCCCTCCTACGAGCAGTACTTC	CATSRDRPVPSYEQYF	.	TRBV15	TRBJ2-7	many
TGCGCCAGCAGTCAATTGTTGCGGGACAGGGGCCAAGAGACCCAGTACTTC	CASSQLLRDRGQETQYF	TRBD1	TRBV23-1	TRBJ2-5	many
TGTGCCAGCAGTTTTGGGAATTCACCCCTCCACTTT	CASSFGNSPLHF	.	TRBV12-3/TRBV12-4	TRBJ1-6	many
TGTGCCAGCGGACAGGGGCGCGCTCAGCCCCAGCATTTT	CASGQGRAQPQHF	TRBD1	TRBV19	TRBJ1-5	few
TGCAGCGTTGGCAGGAGGCTCACCTACAATGAGCAGTTCTTC	CSVGRRLTYNEQFF	.	TRBV29-1	TRBJ2-1	.
TGTGCCAGCTCGACAGTTTCAGGGTTTAGGGATACGCAGTATTTT	CASSTVSGFRDTQYF	.	TRBV6-5	TRBJ2-3	.
TGTGCCAGCAGTTATACCGACTTTCCCCAGCATTTT	CASSYTDFPQHF	.	TRBV6-2/TRBV6-3	TRBJ1-5	many
TGTGCCTGGAAGGACAGAGTAAGCTCCTATAATTCACCCCTCCACTTT	CAWKDRVSSYNSPLHF	.	TRBV30	TRBJ1-6	.
TGTGCCAGCAGCTATGTCTTATCCCAAAAACTGTTTTTT	CASSYVLSQKLFF	.	TRBV7-2	TRBJ1-4	.
TGTGCCAGCAGTCCCCGTCGAGGGAGGACCGGGGAGCTGTTTTTT	CASSPRRGRTGELFF	.	TRBV28	TRBJ2-2	.
TGTGCCACCAGCGGATCGGACCTTGCAACAGATACGCAGTATTTT	CATSGSDLATDTQYF	.	TRBV15	TRBJ2-3	few
TGTGCCAGCAGGGACAGGACAGGGGGCCAATACGAGCAGTACTTC	CASRDRTGGQYEQYF	TRBD1	TRBV6-6	TRBJ2-7	many
TGTGCCAGCAGCTTAGCGGAGGAGACTAGGTACACAGATACGCAGTATTTT	CASSLAEETRYTDTQYF	.	TRBV7-2	TRBJ2-3	.
TGTGCCAGCTCACTTAGTCCGGAGACCCAGTACTTC	CASSLSPETQYF	.	TRBV2	TRBJ2-5	.
TGCGCCAGCAGCTGGCGGGGCTCTGGAAACACCATATATTTT	CASSWRGSGNTIYF	.	TRBV5-1	TRBJ1-3	many
TGTGCCAGCAGCATCACAGGGGATTACTATGGCTACACCTTC	CASSITGDYYGYTF	TRBD1	TRBV7-2	TRBJ1-2	few
TGTGCCAGCAGCACGGAGAATCAGTCCCAACATTTT	CASSTENQSQHF	.	TRBV7-9	TRBJ1-5	few
TGTGCCAGCAGCGTAGAACCTAGCGGGAGTCAGAACCCTCAGTTCTTC	CASSVEPSGSQNPQFF	TRBD2	TRBV9	TRBJ2-1	few
TGTGCCAGCAGTAGGAGCTCCTATAATTCACCCCTCCACTTT	CASSRSSYNSPLHF	.	TRBV6-5	TRBJ1-6	.
TGCGCCAGCAGCTCGGGGATGCCTAATGAAAAACTGTTTTTT	CASSSGMPNEKLFF	.	TRBV5-1	TRBJ1-4	.
TGTGCCATCAGTGACCCGGGGAAAAATGAGCAGTTCTTC	CAISDPGKNEQFF	.	TRBV10-3	TRBJ2-1	.
TGTGCCAGTAGTATAGGTCGCCAGCAAGAGACCCAGTACTTC	CASSIGRQQETQYF	.	TRBV19	TRBJ2-5	few
TGCGCCAGCAGCTTGTTGGGGAGCGATACGCAGTATTTT	CASSLLGSDTQYF	.	TRBV5-1	TRBJ2-3	.
TGCGCCAGCAGCTCCGAGATCCCGGTGGGCTACACCTTC	CASSSEIPVGYTF	.	TRBV5-1	TRBJ1-2	.
TGTGCCAGCAGCCAAACTAGCTGGAGCACAGATACGCAGTATTTT	CASSQTSWSTDTQYF	.	TRBV7-9	TRBJ2-3	.
TGTGCCAGCAGTTTGGACCGACACCCCGTCTACGAGCAGTACTTC	CASSLDRHPVYEQYF	.	TRBV6-2/TRBV6-3	TRBJ2-7	.
TGTGCCAGCGGTGGCGGGACCGGGGAGCTGTTTTTT	CASGGGTGELFF	.	TRBV6-6	TRBJ2-2	few
TGCGCCAGCAGCCAACGACAGGATAGCAATCAGCCCCAGCATTTT	CASSQRQDSNQPQHF	.	TRBV4-3	TRBJ1-5	many
TGTGCCAGCAACTTGAAACTAGCGGGAGGTCGGGACACCGGGGAGCTGTTTTTT	CASNLKLAGGRDTGELFF	TRBD2	TRBV5-4	TRBJ2-2	.
TGTGCCATCACAAGATCCATAAACTATGGCTACACCTTC	CAITRSINYGYTF	.	TRBV10-3	TRBJ1-2	.
TGCAGCGTTGCCCGGAATCAAGAGACCCAGTACTTC	CSVARNQETQYF	.	TRBV29-1	TRBJ2-5	few